Listed below are T cell receptor beta chains from one sample, sequenced in a study of T cell responses to AZD1222 COVID-19 vaccine. Method: immunoSEQ multiplex PCR; TCRdb's copy keeps in-frame clones and lacks some. This table has roughly 150,000 clones, around 87% appearing once. The specimen was peripheral blood, collected 28 days after the second AZD1222 dose. The receptors shown here come from an adult who received the AZD1222 COVID-19 vaccine. CDR3s include the opening cysteine and the closing phenylalanine or tryptophan. D genes are given only for firm matches. Clone size is given for some rows only: seen once, a few or many times, or a class if the clone is expanded.

clone_size: -
d_call: -
v_call: TRBV9
j_call: TRBJ2-5
cdr3_nt: TGTGCCAGCAGTCGTACAGGGAGAGAGACCCAGTACTTC
cdr3_aa: CASSRTGRETQYF

clone_size: -
d_call: -
v_call: TRBV6-5
j_call: TRBJ2-3
cdr3_nt: TGTGCCAGCAGAGCCCCGGGGGCAGATACGCAGTATTTT
cdr3_aa: CASRAPGADTQYF

clone_size: -
d_call: TRBD1
v_call: TRBV2
j_call: TRBJ2-7
cdr3_nt: TGTGCCAGCAACCCGGACAGGGGGACCCGGGAGCAGTACTTC
cdr3_aa: CASNPDRGTREQYF

clone_size: few
d_call: -
v_call: TRBV30
j_call: TRBJ1-3
cdr3_nt: TGTGCCTGGAGTAAGGGAAACACCATATATTTT
cdr3_aa: CAWSKGNTIYF

clone_size: -
d_call: -
v_call: TRBV25-1
j_call: TRBJ2-1
cdr3_nt: TGTGCCAGCAGTGAATCCGATTTAGGTTGGGAGCAGTTCTTC
cdr3_aa: CASSESDLGWEQFF

clone_size: -
d_call: TRBD1
v_call: TRBV5-6
j_call: TRBJ2-3
cdr3_nt: TGTGCCAGCAGCTTGGGTCGGACAGGGGATACGCAGTATTTT
cdr3_aa: CASSLGRTGDTQYF

clone_size: -
d_call: TRBD1
v_call: TRBV18
j_call: TRBJ1-1
cdr3_nt: TGTGCCAGCTCACTGAGGGGACAGGGCTCGATAGGAACTGAAGCTTTCTTT
cdr3_aa: CASSLRGQGSIGTEAFF

clone_size: few
d_call: TRBD1
v_call: TRBV27
j_call: TRBJ1-2
cdr3_nt: TGTGCCAGCAGTTTTTCGACAGGGCCCTCTGGCTACACCTTC
cdr3_aa: CASSFSTGPSGYTF

clone_size: -
d_call: TRBD1
v_call: TRBV28
j_call: TRBJ1-2
cdr3_nt: TGTGCCAGCAGTATCACAGGGGGTAACGGCTACACCTTC
cdr3_aa: CASSITGGNGYTF

clone_size: -
d_call: -
v_call: TRBV19
j_call: TRBJ2-5
cdr3_nt: TGTGCCAGTCGAGGAGGAGGTGAGACCCAGTACTTC
cdr3_aa: CASRGGGETQYF

clone_size: few
d_call: TRBD2
v_call: TRBV20-1
j_call: TRBJ2-1
cdr3_nt: TGCAGTGCTAGTCGTTCTCTAGGGTCTAGCGGGGTCGATGAGCAGTTCTTC
cdr3_aa: CSASRSLGSSGVDEQFF

clone_size: -
d_call: TRBD1
v_call: TRBV19
j_call: TRBJ1-2
cdr3_nt: TGTGCCAGTAGTATCGCCCGGGGCGCGGACAGGGGGAACTATGGCTACACCTTC
cdr3_aa: CASSIARGADRGNYGYTF

clone_size: -
d_call: -
v_call: TRBV5-1
j_call: TRBJ1-2
cdr3_nt: TGCGCCAGCAGACCGGACGGGAACTATGGCTACACCTTC
cdr3_aa: CASRPDGNYGYTF

clone_size: few
d_call: TRBD1
v_call: TRBV28
j_call: TRBJ1-2
cdr3_nt: TGTGCCAGCGAGGACAGGGATGGCTACACCTTC
cdr3_aa: CASEDRDGYTF

clone_size: -
d_call: -
v_call: TRBV7-8
j_call: TRBJ2-2
cdr3_nt: TGTGCCAGCAGCTTAGTGAAGGGGCAGGTTTCCGGGGAGCTGTTTTTT
cdr3_aa: CASSLVKGQVSGELFF

clone_size: -
d_call: TRBD2
v_call: TRBV5-4
j_call: TRBJ2-2
cdr3_nt: TGTGCCAGCAGCTTGGGATGGGGGACTAGCGGGAGTAAGGGAGCCGGGGAGCTGTTTTTT
cdr3_aa: CASSLGWGTSGSKGAGELFF

clone_size: -
d_call: -
v_call: TRBV6-5
j_call: TRBJ2-7
cdr3_nt: TGTGCCAGCAGTTACTCTTCGGCCTACGAGCAGTACTTC
cdr3_aa: CASSYSSAYEQYF

clone_size: -
d_call: -
v_call: TRBV28
j_call: TRBJ1-5
cdr3_nt: TGTGCCAGCAGTCCACAGGGTTGGGCGAATCAGCCCCAGCATTTT
cdr3_aa: CASSPQGWANQPQHF

clone_size: -
d_call: -
v_call: TRBV19
j_call: TRBJ2-7
cdr3_nt: TGTGCCAGTAGAACCTCGTCCGCCCCGGGATACGAGCAGTACTTC
cdr3_aa: CASRTSSAPGYEQYF

clone_size: -
d_call: -
v_call: TRBV6-1
j_call: TRBJ1-5
cdr3_nt: TGTGCCAGCAGTGAAGCGGTGAGCGTTAGCAATCAGCCCCAGCATTTT
cdr3_aa: CASSEAVSVSNQPQHF

clone_size: -
d_call: -
v_call: TRBV7-3
j_call: TRBJ1-6
cdr3_nt: TGTGCCAGCAGCATTAACCGGGTTTCACCCCTCCACTTT
cdr3_aa: CASSINRVSPLHF

clone_size: -
d_call: TRBD1
v_call: TRBV2
j_call: TRBJ1-5
cdr3_nt: TGTGCCAGCAGGGGACAGGAAAGGTATAGCAATCAGCCCCAGCATTTT
cdr3_aa: CASRGQERYSNQPQHF

clone_size: -
d_call: -
v_call: TRBV5-4
j_call: TRBJ2-7
cdr3_nt: TGTGCCAGCAGCTTGACCGGGGGCGAGCAGTACTTC
cdr3_aa: CASSLTGGEQYF

clone_size: -
d_call: -
v_call: TRBV7-9
j_call: TRBJ2-5
cdr3_nt: TGTGCCAGCAGCCACCGAGGACGGATGGGGGATACCCAGTACTTC
cdr3_aa: CASSHRGRMGDTQYF

clone_size: -
d_call: TRBD2
v_call: TRBV7-6
j_call: TRBJ2-1
cdr3_nt: TGTGCCAGCAGCTTAGGGTTGAGTCTAGCGGGAGGCCCGGCCTACAATGAGCAGTTCTTC
cdr3_aa: CASSLGLSLAGGPAYNEQFF

clone_size: -
d_call: -
v_call: TRBV2
j_call: TRBJ2-1
cdr3_nt: TGTGCCAGCAGGGTAAGCTCGGGGATTAATGAGCAGTTCTTC
cdr3_aa: CASRVSSGINEQFF

clone_size: once
d_call: -
v_call: TRBV18
j_call: TRBJ2-1
cdr3_nt: TGTGCCAGCTCACCGGCAGGTCAGGACAATGAGCAGTTCTTC
cdr3_aa: CASSPAGQDNEQFF

clone_size: few
d_call: TRBD1
v_call: TRBV6-1
j_call: TRBJ1-5
cdr3_nt: TGTGCCAGCAGTGAAGGTCGGGACAGGGCGAGCAATCAGCCCCAGCATTTT
cdr3_aa: CASSEGRDRASNQPQHF

clone_size: few
d_call: TRBD1
v_call: TRBV28
j_call: TRBJ1-1
cdr3_nt: TGTGCCAGCAGTTTACCCACAGGGGCTTCTTCTGAAGCTTTCTTT
cdr3_aa: CASSLPTGASSEAFF

clone_size: -
d_call: -
v_call: TRBV7-9
j_call: TRBJ1-2
cdr3_nt: TGTGCCAGCAGCTTACCCCCCCCAAGGGACTATGGCTACACCTTC
cdr3_aa: CASSLPPPRDYGYTF

clone_size: -
d_call: TRBD1
v_call: TRBV2
j_call: TRBJ2-1
cdr3_nt: TGTGCCAGCAAGGGGACAGGGGACTACAATGAGCAGTTCTTC
cdr3_aa: CASKGTGDYNEQFF

clone_size: -
d_call: TRBD1
v_call: TRBV5-6
j_call: TRBJ1-5
cdr3_nt: TGTGCCAGCAGCTTGTCGGGACAGTATAGCAATCAGCCCCAGCATTTT
cdr3_aa: CASSLSGQYSNQPQHF

clone_size: -
d_call: -
v_call: TRBV29-1
j_call: TRBJ2-1
cdr3_nt: TGCAGCGCGTTGAGTCCGGGTGAGGTGTTTGAGCAGTTCTTC
cdr3_aa: CSALSPGEVFEQFF

clone_size: -
d_call: -
v_call: TRBV15
j_call: TRBJ2-7
cdr3_nt: TGTGCCACCAGCAGAGGTCCACTGGGCGAGCAGTACTTC
cdr3_aa: CATSRGPLGEQYF

clone_size: -
d_call: -
v_call: TRBV9
j_call: TRBJ2-3
cdr3_nt: TGTGCCAGCAGCATCCGACAGAGCACAGATACGCAGTATTTT
cdr3_aa: CASSIRQSTDTQYF

clone_size: -
d_call: -
v_call: TRBV11-3
j_call: TRBJ2-7
cdr3_nt: TGTGCCAGCAGCTTAGGGGGGGACTACGAGCAGTACTTC
cdr3_aa: CASSLGGDYEQYF

clone_size: -
d_call: -
v_call: TRBV3-1/TRBV3-2
j_call: TRBJ2-1
cdr3_nt: TGTGCCAGCAGCCAAGGCTGGTCCTCCTACAATGAGCAGTTCTTC
cdr3_aa: CASSQGWSSYNEQFF

clone_size: -
d_call: -
v_call: TRBV5-4
j_call: TRBJ2-1
cdr3_nt: TGTGCCAGCAGGGAGGGGGGAACCTACAATGAGCAGTTCTTC
cdr3_aa: CASREGGTYNEQFF

clone_size: -
d_call: TRBD1
v_call: TRBV18
j_call: TRBJ2-7
cdr3_nt: TGTGCCAGCTCAGCGGGACAGGGGACTGGGACCTACGAGCAGTACTTC
cdr3_aa: CASSAGQGTGTYEQYF

clone_size: -
d_call: TRBD2
v_call: TRBV3-1/TRBV3-2
j_call: TRBJ2-1
cdr3_nt: TGTGCCAGCAGCCAAATAGCGGGCAATGAGCAGTTCTTC
cdr3_aa: CASSQIAGNEQFF

clone_size: -
d_call: -
v_call: TRBV4-2
j_call: TRBJ1-2
cdr3_nt: TGTGCCAGCAGCCAAGATTACAGAACTAACTATGGCTACACCTTC
cdr3_aa: CASSQDYRTNYGYTF

clone_size: -
d_call: -
v_call: TRBV28
j_call: TRBJ2-2
cdr3_nt: TGTGCCAGCAGTGGCAGACTTGGGTGGGACTCCGGGGAGCTGTTTTTT
cdr3_aa: CASSGRLGWDSGELFF

clone_size: -
d_call: -
v_call: TRBV30
j_call: TRBJ1-5
cdr3_nt: TGTGCCTGGGGTCGAGATAGCAATCAGCCCCAGCATTTT
cdr3_aa: CAWGRDSNQPQHF

clone_size: -
d_call: TRBD1
v_call: TRBV10-3
j_call: TRBJ2-1
cdr3_nt: TGTGCCATCACCCAGACAGGGTTAGAATACAATGAGCAGTTCTTC
cdr3_aa: CAITQTGLEYNEQFF

clone_size: -
d_call: -
v_call: TRBV19
j_call: TRBJ2-4
cdr3_nt: TGTGCCAGTAGTATAGCGGGAACAGCCAAAAACATTCAGTACTTC
cdr3_aa: CASSIAGTAKNIQYF

clone_size: -
d_call: -
v_call: TRBV9
j_call: TRBJ2-3
cdr3_nt: TGTGCCAGCAGCGTTCGGTCAGCGGGCGATACGCAGTATTTT
cdr3_aa: CASSVRSAGDTQYF

clone_size: -
d_call: -
v_call: TRBV6-1
j_call: TRBJ2-7
cdr3_nt: TGTGCCAGCAGTGAATCTTTTTCCCCAGGGGCCTACGAGCAGTACTTC
cdr3_aa: CASSESFSPGAYEQYF

clone_size: -
d_call: -
v_call: TRBV2
j_call: TRBJ2-1
cdr3_nt: TGTGCCAGCACCCCTTACAATGAGCAGTTCTTC
cdr3_aa: CASTPYNEQFF

clone_size: -
d_call: -
v_call: TRBV7-2
j_call: TRBJ1-5
cdr3_nt: TGTGCCAGCAGCCCTGGAGGGCAGCCCCAGCATTTT
cdr3_aa: CASSPGGQPQHF

clone_size: -
d_call: -
v_call: TRBV7-9
j_call: TRBJ2-3
cdr3_nt: TGTGCCAGCAGCTTAGCGCAGGGCTTAAGCACAGATACGCAGTATTTT
cdr3_aa: CASSLAQGLSTDTQYF

clone_size: -
d_call: -
v_call: TRBV7-2
j_call: TRBJ1-2
cdr3_nt: TGTGCCAGCAGCTTGGGTCACCTCTATGGCTACACCTTC
cdr3_aa: CASSLGHLYGYTF

clone_size: -
d_call: -
v_call: TRBV2
j_call: TRBJ1-1
cdr3_nt: TGTGCCAGCAGGGGTCCCGTGTCGACTGAAGCTTTCTTT
cdr3_aa: CASRGPVSTEAFF